This TCR beta chain stems from a study of immune cell composition in non-small cell lung cancer. About the research overall: Most cases were lung adenocarcinoma or squamous cell carcinoma. Study-level points and caveats: It was not proven that tumour-reactive clones equal dominant tumour-associated clones. About 80% of squamous and roughly 32% of adenocarcinoma cases had tumour-associated clones >0.5%. TIL tumour reactivity correlated with maximal tumour-associated clone frequency in adenocarcinoma.

The length of the CDR3 is 13 residues. V gave up 1 base and J gave up 7 bases, with 10 bases separating them. Germline CDR1 reads SEHNR; CDR2 reads FQNEAQ (reference sequence). On this clone itself: The antigen remains undetermined.

Generated by immunoSEQ multiplex PCR, the TCRdb table keeps only in-frame clones and is missing some. The sample shows some 5,000 clones, roughly 88% of them seen only once. The sequenced material came from lung tumor tissue. The chain couples TRBV7-9 to TRBJ1-2; D is unresolved. The clonotype was recovered from a human donor with non-small cell lung cancer. Written as DNA, the CDR3 is TGTGCCAGCAGCTTAGACCCCTGGCCTGGCTACACCTTC. This codes for CASSLDPWPGYTF.